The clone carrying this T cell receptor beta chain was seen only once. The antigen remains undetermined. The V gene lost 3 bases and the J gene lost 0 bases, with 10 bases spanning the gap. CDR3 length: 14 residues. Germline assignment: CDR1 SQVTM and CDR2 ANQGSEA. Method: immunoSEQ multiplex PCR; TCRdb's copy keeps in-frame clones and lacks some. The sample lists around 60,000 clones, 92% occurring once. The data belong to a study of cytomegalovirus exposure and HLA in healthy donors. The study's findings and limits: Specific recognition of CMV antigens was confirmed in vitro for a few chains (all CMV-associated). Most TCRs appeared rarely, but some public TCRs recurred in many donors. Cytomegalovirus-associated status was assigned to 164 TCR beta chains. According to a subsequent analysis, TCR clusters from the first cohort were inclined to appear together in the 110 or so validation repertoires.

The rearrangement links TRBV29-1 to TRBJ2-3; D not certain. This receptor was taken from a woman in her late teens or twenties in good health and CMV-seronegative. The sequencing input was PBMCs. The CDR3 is CSVEVDTSTDTQYF. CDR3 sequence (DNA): TGCAGCGTTGAGGTAGATACTAGCACAGATACGCAGTATTTT.